Included here is one TCR beta chain sequence, with context. This record belongs to a study of blood T cell repertoires in COVID-19. About the study: The samples span acute and convalescent COVID-19 from the United States, Italy and Spain. Nucleic acid was either cDNA or gDNA, and it came from T cells, B-cell-depleted T cells, or PBMCs.

Clones were read by immunoSEQ multiplex PCR, and TCRdb kept only the in-frame ones, dropping some. Of fewer than 250,000 clones listed, roughly 90% are singletons. CDR1 and CDR2 (germline): MNHEY, SVGAGI. This CDR3 has 13 residues. The V and J ends lost 6 bases and 5 bases, in that order; junction bases with no gene match: 5. The receptor comes from a woman in her fifties or sixties with acute or convalescent COVID-19. The gene calls are TRBV6-5 and TRBJ2-5; 8 bases match TRBD2. The sample taken for sequencing was peripheral blood. The DNA for the CDR3 is TGTGCCAGCAGGACCGGGGGGGCGGAGACCCAGTACTTC. Residues: CASRTGGAETQYF.